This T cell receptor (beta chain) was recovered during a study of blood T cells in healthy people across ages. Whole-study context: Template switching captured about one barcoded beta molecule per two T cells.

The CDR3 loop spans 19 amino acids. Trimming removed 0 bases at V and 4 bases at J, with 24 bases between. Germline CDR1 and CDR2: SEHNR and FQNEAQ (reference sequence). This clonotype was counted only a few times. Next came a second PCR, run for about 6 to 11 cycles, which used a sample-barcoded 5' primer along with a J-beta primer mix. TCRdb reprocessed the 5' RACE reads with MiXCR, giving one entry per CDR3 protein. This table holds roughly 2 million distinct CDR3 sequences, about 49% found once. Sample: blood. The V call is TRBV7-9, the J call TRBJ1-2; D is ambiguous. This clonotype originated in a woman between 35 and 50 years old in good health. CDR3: CASSLAGDLGMGVGYGYTF. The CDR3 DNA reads TGTGCCAGCAGCTTAGCTGGGGATCTGGGGATGGGAGTCGGCTATGGCTACACCTTC.